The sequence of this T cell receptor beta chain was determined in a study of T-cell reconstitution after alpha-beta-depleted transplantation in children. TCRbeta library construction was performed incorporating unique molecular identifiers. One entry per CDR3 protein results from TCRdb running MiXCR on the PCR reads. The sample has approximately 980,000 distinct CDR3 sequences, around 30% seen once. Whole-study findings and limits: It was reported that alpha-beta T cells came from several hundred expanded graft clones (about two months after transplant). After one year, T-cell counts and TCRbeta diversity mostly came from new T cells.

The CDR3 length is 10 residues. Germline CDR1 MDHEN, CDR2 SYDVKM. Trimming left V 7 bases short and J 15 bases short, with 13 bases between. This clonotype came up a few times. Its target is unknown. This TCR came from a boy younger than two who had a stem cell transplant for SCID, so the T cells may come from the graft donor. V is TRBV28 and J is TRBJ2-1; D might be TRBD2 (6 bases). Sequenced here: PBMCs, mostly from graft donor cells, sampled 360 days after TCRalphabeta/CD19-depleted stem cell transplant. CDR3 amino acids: CASIPGEMFF. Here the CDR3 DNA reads TGTGCCAGCATCCCGGGGGAGATGTTCTTC.